This T cell receptor beta chain is drawn from a study of OX40 agonist ivuxolimab in advanced cancers. CDR3 length: 14 amino acids. With 3 bases removed from V and 2 bases from J, the gap between germline ends came to 11 bases. Germline V gene lookup returns CDR1 SGDLS and CDR2 YYNGEE. This table comes from immunoSEQ multiplex PCR, and its TCRdb copy is limited to in-frame clones, with some not included. The sample lists around 76,000 clones, around 86% occurring once. The chain carries TRBV9 and TRBJ1-2; D call uncertain. This TCR was sampled from an adult with an advanced solid tumor such as melanoma, head and neck, liver or kidney cancer. The specimen was CD4+ or CD8+ T cells sorted from blood, collected in a trial of the OX40 agonist ivuxolimab. The CDR3 region is CASSEGAGNYGYTF. The CDR3 region has the DNA TGTGCCAGCAGCGAAGGAGCCGGCAACTATGGCTACACCTTC.